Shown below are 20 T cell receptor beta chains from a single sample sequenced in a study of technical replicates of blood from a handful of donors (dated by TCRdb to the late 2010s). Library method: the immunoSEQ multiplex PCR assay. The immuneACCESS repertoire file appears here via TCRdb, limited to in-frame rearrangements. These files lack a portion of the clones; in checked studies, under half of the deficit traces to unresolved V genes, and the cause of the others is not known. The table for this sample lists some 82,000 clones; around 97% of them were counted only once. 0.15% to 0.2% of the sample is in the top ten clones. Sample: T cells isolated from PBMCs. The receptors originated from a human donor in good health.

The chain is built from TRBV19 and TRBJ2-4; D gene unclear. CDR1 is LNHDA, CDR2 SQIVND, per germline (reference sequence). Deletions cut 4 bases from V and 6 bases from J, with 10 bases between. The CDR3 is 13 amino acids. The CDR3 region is CASSRNYGNIQYF. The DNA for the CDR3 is TGTGCCAGTAGTAGGAACTACGGAAACATTCAGTACTTC. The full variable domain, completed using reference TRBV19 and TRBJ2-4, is DGGITQSPKYLFRKEGQNVTLSCEQNLNHDAMYWYRQDPGQGLRLIYYSQIVNDFQKGDIAEGYSVSREKKESFPLTVTSAQKNPTAFYLCASSRNYGNIQYFGAGTRLSVL.

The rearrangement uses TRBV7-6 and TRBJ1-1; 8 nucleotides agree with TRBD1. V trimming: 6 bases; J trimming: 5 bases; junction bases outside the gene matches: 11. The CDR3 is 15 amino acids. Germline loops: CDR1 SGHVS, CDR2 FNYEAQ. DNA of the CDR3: TGTGCCAGCAGACGTGAACAGGGGGGCAAGACTGAAGCTTTCTTT. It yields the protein CASRREQGGKTEAFF.

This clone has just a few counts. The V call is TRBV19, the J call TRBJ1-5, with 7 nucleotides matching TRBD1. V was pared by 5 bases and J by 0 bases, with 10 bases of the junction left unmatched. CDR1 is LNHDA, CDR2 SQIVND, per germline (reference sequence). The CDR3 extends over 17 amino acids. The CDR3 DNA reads TGTGCCAGTAGTCAAGAATCCCAGGGGGGTAGCAATCAGCCCCAGCATTTT. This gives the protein CASSQESQGGSNQPQHF.

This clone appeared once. CDR3 in amino acids: CASSLRGMNYGYTF. The CDR3 coding sequence is TGCGCCAGCAGCTTGCGGGGGATGAACTATGGCTACACCTTC. V and J are TRBV5-1 and TRBJ1-2, with D possibly TRBD1 on 5 matching bases. V dropped 1 base and J dropped 2 bases, with 9 bases sitting between them. CDR3 size: 14 residues. CDR1 is SGHRS and CDR2 is YFSETQ in the germline V gene.

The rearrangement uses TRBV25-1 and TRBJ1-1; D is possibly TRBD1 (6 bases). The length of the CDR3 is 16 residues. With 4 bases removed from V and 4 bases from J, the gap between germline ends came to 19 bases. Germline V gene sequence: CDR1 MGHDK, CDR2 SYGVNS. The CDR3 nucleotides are TGTGCCAGCAGTGGGAACTCACGGGCCAGGGGCACTGAAGCTTTCTTT. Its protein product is CASSGNSRARGTEAFF.

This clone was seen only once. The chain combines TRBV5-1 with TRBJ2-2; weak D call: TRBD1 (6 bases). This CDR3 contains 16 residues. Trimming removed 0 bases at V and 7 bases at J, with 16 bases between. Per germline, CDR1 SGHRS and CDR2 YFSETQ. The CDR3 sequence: CASSLVGGRGIGELFF. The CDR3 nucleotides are TGCGCCAGCAGCTTGGTAGGCGGCAGGGGAATCGGGGAGCTGTTTTTT.

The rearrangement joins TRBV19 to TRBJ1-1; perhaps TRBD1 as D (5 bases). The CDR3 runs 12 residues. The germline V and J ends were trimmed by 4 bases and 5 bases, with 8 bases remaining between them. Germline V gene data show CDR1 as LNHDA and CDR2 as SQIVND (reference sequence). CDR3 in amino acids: CASSTGWTEAFF. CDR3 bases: TGTGCCAGTAGTACAGGGTGGACTGAAGCTTTCTTT.

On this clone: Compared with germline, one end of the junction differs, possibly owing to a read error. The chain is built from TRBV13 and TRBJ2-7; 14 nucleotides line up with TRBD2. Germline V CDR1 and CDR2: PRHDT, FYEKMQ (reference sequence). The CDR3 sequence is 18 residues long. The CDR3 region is CASSLGAGLAGVTYEQYF. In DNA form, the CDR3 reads TGTGCCAGCAGCCTAGGAGCGGGACTAGCGGGGGTCACCTACGAGCAGTACTTC.

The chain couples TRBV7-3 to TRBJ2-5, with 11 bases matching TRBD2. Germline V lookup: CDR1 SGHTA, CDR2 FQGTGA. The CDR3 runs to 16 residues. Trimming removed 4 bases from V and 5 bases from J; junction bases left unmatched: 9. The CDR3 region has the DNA TGTGCCAGCAGCTCGATAGCGGGGGGGCCTGTGGAGACCCAGTACTTC. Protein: CASSSIAGGPVETQYF.

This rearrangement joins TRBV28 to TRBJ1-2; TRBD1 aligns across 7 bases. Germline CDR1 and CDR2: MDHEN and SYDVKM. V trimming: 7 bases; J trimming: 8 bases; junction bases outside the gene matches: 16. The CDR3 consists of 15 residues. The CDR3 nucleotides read TGTGCCAGCACTCCCTCGGGACAGCCTCCCTTAGGCTACACCTTC. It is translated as CASTPSGQPPLGYTF.

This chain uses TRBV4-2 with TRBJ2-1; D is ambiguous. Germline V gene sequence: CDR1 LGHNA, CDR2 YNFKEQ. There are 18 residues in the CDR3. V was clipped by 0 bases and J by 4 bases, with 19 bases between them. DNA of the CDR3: TGTGCCAGCAGCCAAGATCAAAGAGAGCGTCTCCGTTACAATGAGCAGTTCTTC. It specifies CASSQDQRERLRYNEQFF.

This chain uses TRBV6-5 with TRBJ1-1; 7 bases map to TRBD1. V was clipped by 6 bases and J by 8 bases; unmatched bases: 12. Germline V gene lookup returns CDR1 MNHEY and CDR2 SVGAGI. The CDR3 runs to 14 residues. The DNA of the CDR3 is TGTGCCAGCAGCTTTCTACAGGGGACGGTAGAAGCTTTCTTT. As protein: CASSFLQGTVEAFF.

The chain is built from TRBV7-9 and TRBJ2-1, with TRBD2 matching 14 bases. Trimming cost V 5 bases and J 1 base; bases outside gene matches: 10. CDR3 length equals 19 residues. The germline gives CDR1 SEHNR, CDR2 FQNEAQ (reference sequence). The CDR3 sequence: CASSGPGLAGVNSYNEQFF. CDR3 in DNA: TGTGCCAGCAGCGGACCGGGACTAGCGGGAGTAAATTCCTACAATGAGCAGTTCTTC.

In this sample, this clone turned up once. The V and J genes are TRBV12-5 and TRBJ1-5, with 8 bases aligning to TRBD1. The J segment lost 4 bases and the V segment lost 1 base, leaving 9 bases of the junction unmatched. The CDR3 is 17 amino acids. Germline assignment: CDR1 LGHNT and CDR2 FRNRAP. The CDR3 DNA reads TGTGCTAGTGGTTTGGGGCAGGGGGCTACGGGAAATCAGCCCCAGCATTTT. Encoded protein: CASGLGQGATGNQPQHF.

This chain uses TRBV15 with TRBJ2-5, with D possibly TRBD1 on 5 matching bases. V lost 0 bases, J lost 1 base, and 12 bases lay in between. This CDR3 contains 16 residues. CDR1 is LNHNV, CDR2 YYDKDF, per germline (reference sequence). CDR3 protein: CATSRERRVAQETQYF. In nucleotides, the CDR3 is TGTGCCACCAGCAGAGAGCGCAGGGTAGCCCAAGAGACCCAGTACTTC.

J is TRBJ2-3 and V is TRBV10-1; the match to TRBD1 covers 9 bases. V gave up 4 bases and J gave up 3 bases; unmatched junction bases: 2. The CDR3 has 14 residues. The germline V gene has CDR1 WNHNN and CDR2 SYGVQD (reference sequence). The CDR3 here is CASSGGQGTDTQYF. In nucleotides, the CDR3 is TGCGCCAGCAGTGGGGGACAGGGAACAGATACGCAGTATTTT.

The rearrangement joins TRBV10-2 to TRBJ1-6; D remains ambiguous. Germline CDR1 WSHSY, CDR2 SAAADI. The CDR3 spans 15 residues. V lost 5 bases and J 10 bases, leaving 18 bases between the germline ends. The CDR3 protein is CASSLRHHQPSPLHF. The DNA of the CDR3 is TGCGCCAGCAGTCTGCGGCACCATCAACCATCACCCCTCCACTTT.

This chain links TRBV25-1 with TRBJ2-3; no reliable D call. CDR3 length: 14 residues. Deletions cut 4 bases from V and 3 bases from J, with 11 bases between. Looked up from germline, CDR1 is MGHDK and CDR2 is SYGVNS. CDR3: CASSGRWNTDTQYF. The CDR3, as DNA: TGTGCCAGCAGTGGGAGATGGAATACAGATACGCAGTATTTT.

In DNA form, the CDR3 reads TGTGCCAGCAGTTTATTGGGGCAGGGGGCGTCTGAAGCTTTCTTT. Translation: CASSLLGQGASEAFF. The rearrangement joins TRBV27 to TRBJ1-1, with 8 bases identical to TRBD1. This CDR3 is 15 amino acids long. Germline V gives CDR1 MNHEY, CDR2 SMNVEV (reference sequence). V was pared by 1 base and J by 6 bases, with 7 bases of the junction left unmatched.

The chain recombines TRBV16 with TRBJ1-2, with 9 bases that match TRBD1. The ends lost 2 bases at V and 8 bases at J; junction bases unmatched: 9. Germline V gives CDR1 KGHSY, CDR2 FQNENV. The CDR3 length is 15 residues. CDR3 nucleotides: TGTGCCAGCAGCCAAGTACAGGGGGCTGTCTACGGCTACACCTTC. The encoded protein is CASSQVQGAVYGYTF.